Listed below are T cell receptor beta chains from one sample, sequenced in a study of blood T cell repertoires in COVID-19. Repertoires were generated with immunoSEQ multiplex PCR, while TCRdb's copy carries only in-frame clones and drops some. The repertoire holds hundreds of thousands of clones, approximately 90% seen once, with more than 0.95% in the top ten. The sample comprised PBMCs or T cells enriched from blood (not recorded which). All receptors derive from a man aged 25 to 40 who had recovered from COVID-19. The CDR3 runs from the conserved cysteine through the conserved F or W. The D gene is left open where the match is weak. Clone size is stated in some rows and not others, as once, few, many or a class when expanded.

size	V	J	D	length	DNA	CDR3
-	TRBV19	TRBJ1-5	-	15	TGTGCCAGTAGGGGGGCCTCTTATGGGAATCAGCCCCAGCATTTT	CASRGASYGNQPQHF
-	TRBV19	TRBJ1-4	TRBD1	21	TGTGCCAGATATTGGTTGGGACCGGGACAGGGTTTCCATGCAACTAATGAAAAACTGTTTTTT	CARYWLGPGQGFHATNEKLFF
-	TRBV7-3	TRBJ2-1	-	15	TGTGCCAGCAGCCCGGCCCCTAGCTCCTACAATGAGCAGTTCTTC	CASSPAPSSYNEQFF
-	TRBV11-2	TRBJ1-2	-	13	TGTGCCAGCAGCTTCCGGACACACTATGGCTACACCTTC	CASSFRTHYGYTF
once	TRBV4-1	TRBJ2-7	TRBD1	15	TGCGCCAGCAGGGGGGGACAGGGCGGACGTTACGAGCAGTACTTC	CASRGGQGGRYEQYF
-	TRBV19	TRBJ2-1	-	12	TGTGCCACTAAGAACAGGGCCTATGAGCAGTTCTTC	CATKNRAYEQFF
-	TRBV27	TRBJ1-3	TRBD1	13	TGTGCCAGCAGTTGGGACAGAGGAAACACCATATATTTT	CASSWDRGNTIYF
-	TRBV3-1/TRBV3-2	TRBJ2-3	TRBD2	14	TGTGCCAGCAGCCAAGGACTAGCGTCGGATACGCAGTATTTT	CASSQGLASDTQYF
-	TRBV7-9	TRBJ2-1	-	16	TGTGCCAGCAGCCTATCTTCTAGCGTGATTGTTAATGAGCAGTTCTTC	CASSLSSSVIVNEQFF
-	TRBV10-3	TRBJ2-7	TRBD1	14	TGTGCCACCGCACAGAAGACAGGGAATTACGAGCAGTACTTC	CATAQKTGNYEQYF
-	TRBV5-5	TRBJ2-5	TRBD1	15	TGTGCCAGCAGCCTGCTGGGGACAGGGAGTGAGACCCAGTACTTC	CASSLLGTGSETQYF
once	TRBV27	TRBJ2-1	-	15	TGTGCCAGCACCGTCTCCCGGGAGACCTACAATGAGCAGTTCTTC	CASTVSRETYNEQFF
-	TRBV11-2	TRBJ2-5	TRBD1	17	TGTGCCAGCAGTCACAGGGGGCGCGCCCAGACTTTAGAGACCCAGTACTTC	CASSHRGRAQTLETQYF
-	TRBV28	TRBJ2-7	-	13	TGTGCCAGCCTCGCTAGGACTTACTACGAGCAGTACTTC	CASLARTYYEQYF
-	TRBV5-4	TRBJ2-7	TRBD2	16	TGTGCCAGCAGACCGGGCGGGCTAGCGGGTACCTACGAGCAGTACTTC	CASRPGGLAGTYEQYF
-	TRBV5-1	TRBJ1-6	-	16	TGCGCCAGCAGCTCACTGACAGGATCCTATAATTCACCCCTCCACTTT	CASSSLTGSYNSPLHF
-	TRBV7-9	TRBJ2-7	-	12	TGTGCCAGCAGCTCCGAGGCCTACGAGCAGTACTTC	CASSSEAYEQYF
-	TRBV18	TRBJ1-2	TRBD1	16	TGTGCCAGCTCGGGCCGGGACAGGGGCCCTAACTATGGCTACACCTTC	CASSGRDRGPNYGYTF
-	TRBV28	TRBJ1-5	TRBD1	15	TGTGCCAGCAGCCAAAACAGGGGGCAATCACAGCCCCAGCATTTT	CASSQNRGQSQPQHF
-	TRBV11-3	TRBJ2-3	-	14	TGTGCCAGCAGCCCCAGCGCCGGAGCCGATACGCAGTATTTT	CASSPSAGADTQYF
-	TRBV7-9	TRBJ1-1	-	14	TGTGCCAGCAGCTTAGATGGGGCCAGCTCTGAAGCTTTCTTT	CASSLDGASSEAFF
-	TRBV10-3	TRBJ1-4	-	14	TGTGCCATAAGGTCGCCAGGTGTCGATGAAAAACTGTTTTTT	CAIRSPGVDEKLFF
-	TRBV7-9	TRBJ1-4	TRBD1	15	TGTGCCAGCAGCTTAGGGGGGACAGAGAATGAAAAACTGTTTTTT	CASSLGGTENEKLFF
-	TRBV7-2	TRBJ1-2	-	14	TGTGCCAGCAGCCCGAACAGGGTTAGTAATGGCTACACCTTC	CASSPNRVSNGYTF
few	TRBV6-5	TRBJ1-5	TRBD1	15	TGTGCCAGCAGTAAGGACAGGAAGATTAGTCAGCCCCAGCATTTT	CASSKDRKISQPQHF
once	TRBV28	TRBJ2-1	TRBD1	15	TGTGCCAGCAGTTTGACAGGGGGGCAATACAATGAGCAGTTCTTC	CASSLTGGQYNEQFF
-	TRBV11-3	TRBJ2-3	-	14	TGTGCCAGCAGCCTCCCGGGGGGCACCTCTCCGCAGTATTTT	CASSLPGGTSPQYF
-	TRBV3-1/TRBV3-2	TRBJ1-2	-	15	TGTGCCAGCAGCCAAACACCCCGTCCTAACTATGGCTACACCTTC	CASSQTPRPNYGYTF
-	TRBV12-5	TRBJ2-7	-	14	TGTGCTAGTGGGTACCGGTCTGCCTACTACGAGCAGTACTTC	CASGYRSAYYEQYF
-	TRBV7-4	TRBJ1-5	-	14	TGTGCCAGCAGCTCTCGGCGGGGTAACCAGCCCCAGCATTTT	CASSSRRGNQPQHF
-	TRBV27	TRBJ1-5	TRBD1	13	TGTGCCAGCAGGTTACGGGACAGCCAGCCCCAGCATTTT	CASRLRDSQPQHF
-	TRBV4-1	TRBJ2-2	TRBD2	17	TGCGCCAGCAGCCCAAGCCCGACTAGCGGGAGGGCCGGGGAGCTGTTTTTT	CASSPSPTSGRAGELFF
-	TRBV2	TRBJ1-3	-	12	TGTGCTTCGGGATACTCTGGAAACACCATATATTTT	CASGYSGNTIYF
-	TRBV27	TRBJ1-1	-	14	TGTGCCAGCAGTTACTCCACAGGGAACACTGAAGCTTTCTTT	CASSYSTGNTEAFF
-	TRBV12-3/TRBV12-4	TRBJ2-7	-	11	TGTGCCAGCAGCAAGTCTAGGGAGCAGTACTTC	CASSKSREQYF
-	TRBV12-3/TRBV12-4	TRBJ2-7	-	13	TGTGCCAGCAGTTTTGGCAGAACCTACGAGCAGTACTTC	CASSFGRTYEQYF
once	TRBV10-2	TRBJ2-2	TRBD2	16	TGCGCCAGCAGTGAGCGGACTAGCGGGAGTACTTGGGAGCTGTTTTTT	CASSERTSGSTWELFF
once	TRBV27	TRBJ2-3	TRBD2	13	TGTGCCAGCAGCCCAGCGGGGGCAGATACGCAGTATTTT	CASSPAGADTQYF
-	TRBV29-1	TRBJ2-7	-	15	TGCAGCGTACGGGGGGCTAGCGGAAGCTCCTACGAGCAGTACTTC	CSVRGASGSSYEQYF
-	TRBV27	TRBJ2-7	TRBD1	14	TGTGCCAGCAGTAGGGACAGGGGATCCTACGAGCAGTACTTC	CASSRDRGSYEQYF
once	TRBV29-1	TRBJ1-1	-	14	TGCAGCGTCGAAACAGACAGGATTAATTCCGAAGCTTTCTTT	CSVETDRINSEAFF
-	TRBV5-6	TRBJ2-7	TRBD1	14	TGTGCCAGCAGCTTGGTAGGGGGCAGTTACGAGCAGTACTTC	CASSLVGGSYEQYF
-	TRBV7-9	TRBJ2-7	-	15	TGTGCCAGCAGCCCTTTCGTTGGGGAGGTCTACGAGCAGTACTTC	CASSPFVGEVYEQYF
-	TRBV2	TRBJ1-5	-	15	TGTGCCAGCAGTATAGGGAGCCTAATTACTCAGCCCCAGCATTTT	CASSIGSLITQPQHF
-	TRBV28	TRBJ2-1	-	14	TGTGCCAGCTGTGCGACAGTTAGTTACAATGAGCAGTTCTTC	CASCATVSYNEQFF
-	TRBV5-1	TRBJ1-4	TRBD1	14	TGCGCCAGCAGCAGGGACAGAAAAAATGAAAAACTGTTTTTT	CASSRDRKNEKLFF
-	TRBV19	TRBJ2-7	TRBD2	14	TGTGCCAGTAGTGTGGCTAGCGGGACGGAAGAGCAGTACTTC	CASSVASGTEEQYF
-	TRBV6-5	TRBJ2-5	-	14	TGTGCCAGCAGTATGGGGGCAGGCCAAGAGACCCAGTACTTC	CASSMGAGQETQYF
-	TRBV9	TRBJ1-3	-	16	TGTGCCAGCAGTCCCGCTCCCCGGGAGGTCGGAAACACCATATATTTT	CASSPAPREVGNTIYF
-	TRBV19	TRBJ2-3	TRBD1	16	TGTGCCAGTAGATTTAGCGCCACAGGGGGCACAGATACGCAGTATTTT	CASRFSATGGTDTQYF